This T cell receptor (beta chain) was documented in a study of response to subunit inactivated influenza vaccine. TCRdb independently ran MiXCR on the RT-PCR reads; one entry per CDR3 protein. Of about half a million distinct CDR3 sequences listed, approximately 11% are singletons. This clonotype was seen ten or more times. The trim removed 2 bases at V and 1 base at J, leaving 5 bases unmatched. CDR1 is SEHNR and CDR2 is FQNEAQ in the germline V gene (reference sequence). CDR3 length: 16 residues. V usage is TRBV7-9 and J usage is TRBJ1-3; TRBD1 matches 7 bases. The sequence came from a man between 50 and 59 years old who received an inactivated influenza vaccine. This specimen consisted of PBMCs from blood, obtained about 6 weeks after vaccination. The CDR3 DNA sequence: TGTGCCAGCAGCTTAAGGGCAGGGGGTTCTGGAAACACCATATATTTT. Protein: CASSLRAGGSGNTIYF.